This TCR beta chain comes out of a study of tumor and adjacent non-tumor tissue in lung cancer. Three rounds of nested PCR, following a modified ARM-PCR protocol, produced the TCRbeta library. TCRdb redid the calling of the multiplex PCR reads with MiXCR, one entry per CDR3 protein. The table has tens of thousands of distinct CDR3 sequences, 60% to 70% seen once. Findings and caveats of the study: Significantly higher TCR diversity was found in tumor than normal lung.

This sample's RNA came from whole unsorted tissue. More than 3 cm separated this lung sample from the edge of the tumor. Worth noting for this clonotype: Its specificity is unknown. The CDR3 end shows no conserved phenylalanine or tryptophan, and so a read error is likely.

The TCR was taken from a woman aged 40 to 50 with non-small cell lung cancer. The specimen was distant non-tumor lung tissue.

The CDR3 sequence: CASSYRGGSGDEQYS. The CDR3 DNA reads TGTGCTAGCAGTTACCGGGGGGGGTCCGGCGACGAGCAGTACTCC. V is TRBV6-5 and J is TRBJ2-7; 8 nucleotides line up with TRBD2. The germline V gene has CDR1 MNHEY and CDR2 SVGAGI. The CDR3 extends over 15 amino acids.